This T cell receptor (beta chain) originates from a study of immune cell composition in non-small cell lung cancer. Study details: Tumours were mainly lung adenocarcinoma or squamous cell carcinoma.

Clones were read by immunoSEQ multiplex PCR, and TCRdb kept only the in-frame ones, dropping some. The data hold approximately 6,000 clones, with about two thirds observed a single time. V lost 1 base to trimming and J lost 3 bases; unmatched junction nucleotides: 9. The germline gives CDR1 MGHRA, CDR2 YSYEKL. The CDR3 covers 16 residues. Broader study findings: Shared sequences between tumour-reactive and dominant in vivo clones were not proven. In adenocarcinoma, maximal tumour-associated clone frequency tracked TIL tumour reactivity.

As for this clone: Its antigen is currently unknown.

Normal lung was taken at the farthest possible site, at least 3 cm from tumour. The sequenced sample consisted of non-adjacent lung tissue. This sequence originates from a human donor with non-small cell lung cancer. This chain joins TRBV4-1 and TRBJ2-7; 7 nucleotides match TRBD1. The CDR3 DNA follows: TGCGCCAGCAGCCAAGGGATGAATAACAGGGGCTACGAGCAGTACTTC. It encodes CASSQGMNNRGYEQYF.